One and the same sample provided the 23 T cell receptor beta chains below, sequenced in a study of T cell repertoires in cytomegalovirus infection. Each CDR3 protein is one row after TCRdb ran MiXCR on the reads. Here the sample spans around 540,000 distinct CDR3 sequences, around 35% being singletons. These receptors are not linked to any known antigen. The sequencing here drew on cultured PBMCs, taken from culture after CMV antigen stimulation. The receptors originated from a human donor in good health (CMV status not recorded). Some clones in this sample may be carry-over from other donors' samples.

This chain connects TRBV12-3 or TRBV12-4 to TRBJ2-3; 10 nucleotides match TRBD2. V lost 8 bases to trimming and J lost 5 bases; unmatched junction nucleotides: 10. The CDR3 loop spans 15 amino acids. The CDR3: CASSLAGGGGDTQYF. Here the CDR3 DNA reads TGTGCCAGCTCCTTAGCGGGAGGTGGCGGAGATACGCAGTATTTT.

The chain uses TRBV28 and TRBJ2-1; D is uncertain. Germline CDR1 is MDHEN and CDR2 is SYDVKM. This CDR3 region has 11 residues. The germline V and J ends were trimmed by 5 bases and 11 bases, with 10 bases remaining between them. CDR3 in DNA: TGTGCCAGCAGTCCCCAGTACAAGCAGTTCTTC. Its protein is CASSPQYKQFF.

The chain is built from TRBV3-1 and TRBJ2-7, with a possible D match to TRBD2 (6 bases). Trimming stripped 4 bases from V and 9 bases from J, with 10 bases between. This CDR3 has 11 amino acids. Germline V gene lookup returns CDR1 LGHDT and CDR2 YNNKEL (reference sequence). This CDR3 reads CASSPNGGQYV. CDR3 in DNA: TGTGCCAGCAGCCCGAACGGGGGGCAGTACGTC.

The chain carries TRBV5-8 and TRBJ2-5; D perhaps matches TRBD2 (5 bases). V shed 1 base and J shed 7 bases, with 14 bases lying between them. Germline CDR1 and CDR2: SGHTS and YDEGEE. This CDR3 is built from 14 residues. CDR3: CASSLYDPGGTQYF. CDR3 nucleotides: TGTGCCAGCAGCTTGTACGATCCCGGAGGGACCCAGTACTTC.

The chain combines TRBV18 with TRBJ2-1; the D gene could be TRBD1 or TRBD2 (5 bases each). This CDR3 contains 14 residues. Trimming stripped 0 bases from V and 9 bases from J, with 12 bases between. From germline, CDR1 is KGHSH and CDR2 LQKENI. CDR3 protein: CASSPPMPGAEQFF. CDR3 in DNA: TGTGCCAGCTCACCACCCATGCCCGGGGCTGAGCAGTTCTTC. The full variable domain, completed using reference TRBV18 and TRBJ2-1, is NAGVMQNPRHLVRRRGQEARLRCSPMKGHSHVYWYRQLPEEGLKFMVYLQKENIIDESGMPKERFSAEFPKEGPSILRIQQVVRGDSAAYFCASSPPMPGAEQFFGPGTRLTVL.

The chain uses TRBV30 and TRBJ2-5; 8 bases fit TRBD2. The V gene's germline CDR1 is GTSNPN and CDR2 SVGIG (reference sequence). The CDR3 is made up of 17 amino acids. V gave up 1 base and J gave up 2 bases; unmatched junction bases: 12. CDR3 amino acids: CAWSASGGPTFQETQYF. CDR3 DNA: TGTGCCTGGAGTGCAAGCGGGGGTCCTACATTTCAAGAGACCCAGTACTTC.

The sample holds a few counts of this clonotype. The chain couples TRBV13 to TRBJ2-3; D may be TRBD1 or TRBD2 (6 bases each). Germline assignment: CDR1 PRHDT and CDR2 FYEKMQ (reference sequence). This CDR3 has 16 residues. Trimming removed 3 bases from V and 1 base from J, with 14 bases in between. CDR3: CASSFRGRGGTDTQYF. CDR3 bases: TGTGCCAGCAGCTTTAGGGGAAGGGGGGGCACAGATACGCAGTATTTT.

J is TRBJ1-6 and V is TRBV5-1; 12 bases fit TRBD1. The CDR3 consists of 18 residues. The germline V gene encodes CDR1 SGHRS and CDR2 YFSETQ. The junction had 10 bases not matched to a gene; V was cut back by 4 bases and J by 5 bases. CDR3 amino acids: CASSTTGTGGANNSPLHF. The CDR3 DNA reads TGCGCCAGCAGCACAACCGGGACAGGGGGCGCGAATAATTCACCCCTCCACTTT.

The chain is built from TRBV28 and TRBJ2-7; TRBD1 matches 7 bases. In germline, CDR1 is MDHEN, CDR2 SYDVKM. The CDR3 runs to 14 residues. J was trimmed by 1 base and V by 6 bases; bases with no gene match: 6. The CDR3 is CASSGQAGSYEQYV. CDR3 nucleotide sequence: TGTGCCAGCAGCGGACAGGCAGGGTCCTACGAGCAGTACGTC.

CDR3 in amino acids: CASSLMLAESTDTQYF. The CDR3, as DNA: TGTGCCAGCAGCTTGATGCTAGCCGAAAGCACAGATACGCAGTATTTT. The J gene is TRBJ2-3, the V gene TRBV5-4, with D possibly matching TRBD2 (5 bases). The CDR3 sequence is 16 residues long. From germline, CDR1 is SGHNT and CDR2 YYREEE (reference sequence). The V gene lost 1 base and the J gene lost 0 bases, with 12 bases spanning the gap.

This rearrangement joins TRBV14 to TRBJ2-5; D may match TRBD1 or TRBD2 (6 bases each). Germline V lookup: CDR1 SGHDN, CDR2 FVKESK. This CDR3 has 15 residues. V was cut by 0 bases and J by 4 bases, with 12 bases left in between. CDR3 nucleotide sequence: TGTGCCAGCAGCCAAGACGAGGGGGGCGGAGAGACCCAGTACTTC. Amino acid sequence: CASSQDEGGGETQYF.

The chain uses TRBV20-1 and TRBJ1-1, with TRBD1 identical over 10 bases. The junction had 4 bases not matched to a gene; V was cut back by 5 bases and J by 1 base. Germline V gene sequence: CDR1 DFQATT, CDR2 SNEGSKA (reference sequence). CDR3 length equals 14 residues. In DNA, the CDR3 is TGCAGTGCTTCTCGGACAGGGGGGAACACTGAAGCTTTCTTT. It translates to CSASRTGGNTEAFF.

This clonotype was seen only a few times. This rearrangement joins TRBV19 to TRBJ1-2; 8 nucleotides line up with TRBD1. Unmatched junction bases numbered 10, after V lost 4 bases and J lost 6 bases. The germline V gene has CDR1 LNHDA and CDR2 SQIVND (reference sequence). The CDR3 runs to 15 residues. CDR3 DNA: TGTGCCAGTAGTAGTGATGGCGGACAGGGCCATGGCTACACCTTC. It yields the protein CASSSDGGQGHGYTF.

This clonotype was seen only a few times. The chain is built from TRBV7-2 and TRBJ1-6; D gene uncertain. V lost 0 bases, J lost 5 bases, and 11 bases lay in between. Germline CDR1 and CDR2: SGHTA and FQGNSA. This CDR3 is built from 16 residues. This chain's CDR3 is CASSLASGRNNSPLHF. The DNA of the CDR3 is TGTGCCAGCAGCTTAGCGTCGGGCCGAAATAATTCACCCCTCCACTTT.

This clonotype has ten or more counts. The rearrangement joins TRBV10-3 to TRBJ2-5; no firm D call. V was cut by 5 bases and J by 4 bases, with 11 bases left in between. The germline V gene has CDR1 ENHRY and CDR2 SYGVKD. The CDR3 consists of 13 residues. The CDR3 sequence is CAISRALAETQYF. The CDR3 DNA is TGTGCCATCAGTAGAGCTCTGGCAGAGACCCAGTACTTC.

The gene calls are TRBV6-2 or TRBV6-3 and TRBJ1-1, with 8 positions matching TRBD1. This CDR3 region has 13 residues. The ends lost 2 bases at V and 5 bases at J; junction bases unmatched: 1. The germline V gene encodes CDR1 MNHEY and CDR2 SVGEGT. The CDR3 DNA reads as TGTGCCAGCAGTTACAGGACAGGGACTGAAGCTTTCTTT. It translates to CASSYRTGTEAFF.

This clonotype has ten or more counts. The V call is TRBV7-2, the J call TRBJ2-3, with no clear D. This CDR3 is built from 15 residues. CDR1 and CDR2 (germline): SGHTA, FQGNSA. Trimming stripped 0 bases from V and 3 bases from J, with 10 bases between. The CDR3 DNA sequence: TGTGCCAGCAGCTTAGCTAGCCGTAGTACAGATACGCAGTATTTT. It is translated as CASSLASRSTDTQYF.

V and J are TRBV10-1 and TRBJ2-3; 7 positions match TRBD2. Germline assignment: CDR1 WNHNN and CDR2 SYGVQD (reference sequence). J lost 5 bases, V lost 0 bases, and 8 bases had no gene match. There are 16 residues in the CDR3. The CDR3: CASSESGGPRVDTQYF. In DNA, the CDR3 is TGCGCCAGCAGTGAGTCGGGAGGGCCAAGGGTAGATACGCAGTATTTT.

This chain uses TRBV11-3 with TRBJ2-1; D call uncertain. V lost 4 bases and J 6 bases, leaving 10 bases between the germline ends. Per germline, CDR1 SGHNT and CDR2 YENEEA. This CDR3 contains 13 residues. This CDR3 is CASSSLESNEQFF. As DNA, the CDR3 is TGTGCCAGCAGCTCGTTAGAGTCCAATGAGCAGTTCTTC.

The chain employs TRBV28 and TRBJ1-1, with a possible D match to TRBD1 (6 bases). Trimming shortened V by 5 bases and J by 4 bases, and 14 bases separated the two germline ends. CDR1 MDHEN and CDR2 SYDVKM come from the germline V gene. CDR3 length: 14 amino acids. CDR3 sequence (DNA): TGTGCCAGCAGTGGCGAGTTGGGGGCCACTGAAGCTTTCTTT. It translates to CASSGELGATEAFF.

The chain uses TRBV27 and TRBJ2-1, with a possible D match to TRBD2 (6 bases). The CDR3 length is 15 residues. Per the germline V gene, CDR1 is MNHEY and CDR2 is SMNVEV (reference sequence). The V end lost 5 bases, the J end lost 7 bases, and 18 bases lay between the germline ends. CDR3 protein: CASSPFGGGPNEQFF. CDR3 bases: TGTGCCAGCAGTCCTTTCGGGGGTGGGCCGAATGAGCAGTTCTTC.

This clonotype was seen a few times. The chain employs TRBV5-4 and TRBJ2-1; 7 bases agree with TRBD2. V lost 2 bases to trimming and J lost 7 bases; unmatched junction nucleotides: 15. Germline V gene lookup returns CDR1 SGHNT and CDR2 YYREEE (reference sequence). The CDR3 is made up of 17 amino acids. The CDR3 is CASSFLGGRPSGNEQFF. The CDR3 DNA sequence: TGTGCCAGCAGCTTTTTGGGCGGGAGACCCTCGGGGAATGAGCAGTTCTTC.

This clonotype has more than one count but fewer than ten. This rearrangement joins TRBV12-3 or TRBV12-4 to TRBJ1-1; D unresolved. CDR3 length equals 16 residues. V lost 6 bases and J lost 3, with 20 bases in between. The CDR3 loop is CASRRNVQFVDTEAFF. Here the CDR3 DNA reads TGTGCCAGCAGAAGAAATGTCCAGTTTGTGGACACTGAAGCTTTCTTT.